Shown below are 8 T cell receptor beta chains from a single sample sequenced in a study of T cell changes during pregnancy in multiple sclerosis. The repertoire was sequenced with immunoSEQ multiplex PCR; TCRdb's copy has only in-frame clones and lacks some. The profile shows 69,000 or so clones, around 94% of them singletons. The material was peripheral blood, obtained before pregnancy. The receptors shown here come from a female donor with multiple sclerosis, enrolled in a pregnancy study.

V usage is TRBV5-4 and J usage is TRBJ1-4; unclear D gene. Germline V gene sequence: CDR1 SGHNT, CDR2 YYREEE (reference sequence). V was shortened by 4 bases and J by 0 bases, with 7 bases between the two germline ends. The CDR3 length is 14 residues. The DNA of the CDR3 is TGTGCCAGCAGCCGAGATGCAACTAATGAAAAACTGTTTTTT. Its translation is CASSRDATNEKLFF.

This chain uses TRBV6-5 with TRBJ1-1, with D possibly TRBD1 on 6 matching bases. The CDR3 runs 13 residues. Per germline, CDR1 MNHEY and CDR2 SVGAGI. V was cut by 4 bases and J by 3 bases, with 9 bases left in between. CDR3 coding DNA: TGTGCCAGCAGTTCCGGACAGCACACTGAAGCTTTCTTT. Translating it yields CASSSGQHTEAFF.

The genes are TRBV6-4 and TRBJ2-5; 11 nucleotides match TRBD1. Germline loops: CDR1 MRHNA, CDR2 SNTAGT. The CDR3 sequence is 15 residues long. Trimming removed 6 bases from V and 1 base from J; junction bases left unmatched: 4. CDR3 region: CASSPGQGGQETQYF. The CDR3 bases are TGTGCCAGCAGCCCGGGACAGGGGGGCCAAGAGACCCAGTACTTC.

The V gene is TRBV7-2, the J gene TRBJ1-2, with D possibly matching TRBD1 (6 bases). Trimming took 3 bases from V and 6 from J, leaving 11 bases between them. CDR3 length equals 13 residues. Germline lookup yields CDR1 SGHTA and CDR2 FQGNSA. The CDR3: CASSFARGDGYTF. As DNA, the CDR3 is TGTGCCAGCAGCTTCGCCAGGGGCGATGGCTACACCTTC.

V usage is TRBV27 and J usage is TRBJ1-5, with 7 bases fitting TRBD1. From germline, CDR1 is MNHEY and CDR2 SMNVEV (reference sequence). This CDR3 is 15 amino acids long. V was pared by 6 bases and J by 1 base, with 6 bases of the junction left unmatched. CDR3 sequence reads: CASRNRGMSNQPQHF. The CDR3 DNA reads TGTGCCAGCAGAAACAGGGGAATGAGCAATCAGCCCCAGCATTTT.

CDR3 DNA: TGTGCCAGCAGCGCCCGGGGGGCGGGGTACAATGAGCAGTTCTTC. Encoded protein: CASSARGAGYNEQFF. The chain is built from TRBV9 and TRBJ2-1; D is perhaps TRBD2 (7 bases). The ends were cut back, 3 bases at V and 4 bases at J, with 14 bases in the middle. CDR1 is SGDLS, CDR2 YYNGEE, per germline. The CDR3 sequence is 15 residues long.

The genes are TRBV7-9 and TRBJ1-1; a possible D gene is TRBD1 (5 bases). V was cut by 3 bases and J by 4 bases, with 18 bases left in between. CDR1 SEHNR and CDR2 FQNEAQ come from the germline V gene (reference sequence). The CDR3 runs 16 residues. The CDR3 here is CASSFPRRGSTTEAFF. The CDR3 coding sequence is TGTGCCAGCAGCTTCCCCAGGAGGGGATCGACCACTGAAGCTTTCTTT. The complete variable domain, with remaining parts taken from reference TRBV7-9 and TRBJ1-1, reads DTGVSQNPRHKITKRGQNVTFRCDPISEHNRLYWYRQTLGQGPEFLTYFQNEAQLEKSRLLSDRFSAERPKGSFSTLEIQRTEQGDSAMYLCASSFPRRGSTTEAFFGQGTRLTVV.

This chain uses TRBV19 with TRBJ2-3, with a possible D match to TRBD2 (5 bases). Germline V gives CDR1 LNHDA, CDR2 SQIVND (reference sequence). The CDR3 length is 17 residues. V lost 5 bases to trimming and J lost 2 bases, with 20 bases between them. The CDR3 DNA reads TGTGCCAGTAGTCTCGGGCCCGGGGTTACAAACACAGATACGCAGTATTTT. It encodes CASSLGPGVTNTDTQYF.